Below, 9 T cell receptor beta chains from the same sample are listed, as sequenced in a study of regulatory T cells in long-lasting Graves disease. To make TCR beta libraries, researchers used iRepertoire HTBI primers and Arm-PCR of CDR3 regions. MiXCR was run by TCRdb on the multiplex PCR reads, yielding one entry per CDR3 protein. The data contain about 450,000 distinct CDR3 sequences, 12% to 15% of them seen just once; the ten biggest clones take up approximately 17%. The time point denotes: newly diagnosed GD, antithyroid drugs for less than 3 months. Generation of the TCR library employed RNA extracted from PBMCs. The data also belong to a second study, concerning T cells in Graves' hyperthyroidism and ophthalmopathy.

The sequences come from peripheral blood mononuclear cells (PBMCs), collected at new diagnosis, from a patient treated with antithyroid drugs. The receptors here all came from a woman between 50 and 59 years old with Graves disease.

This clonotype has only a few counts. The chain is built from TRBV3-1 and TRBJ1-2, with D unresolved. The germline V gene encodes CDR1 LGHDT and CDR2 YNNKEL (reference sequence). Trimming removed 0 bases from V and 0 bases from J, with 8 bases in between. This CDR3 is built from 15 residues. CDR3: CASSQDKAANYGYTF. The CDR3 DNA follows: TGTGCCAGCAGCCAAGATAAGGCAGCTAACTATGGCTACACCTTC.

As for this clonotype: This may be a read error, as it is one base from a much larger clone. V gene TRBV7-8 combines with J gene TRBJ2-5, with TRBD2 identical over 9 bases. The germline gives CDR1 SGHVS, CDR2 FQNEAQ. The CDR3 length is 15 residues. This CDR3 reads CASSSKGLAQEAQYF. CDR3 bases: TGTGCCAGCAGCTCAAAAGGACTAGCGCAAGAGGCCCAGTACTTC.

The DNA of the CDR3 is TGCGCCAGCAGCCAAGATCGTCCTAGGAATGAGCAGTTCTTC. Its translation: CASSQDRPRNEQFF. The chain carries TRBV4-1 and TRBJ2-1; D uncertain. The V and J ends lost 0 bases and 7 bases respectively, with 10 bases between them. CDR3 size: 14 residues. Germline V gives CDR1 MGHRA, CDR2 YSYEKL.

In its sample, this clonotype was seen many times. V is TRBV7-6 and J is TRBJ2-3; 8 bases are a match to TRBD1. After removal of 6 bases from V and 3 bases from J, the junction contained 5 bases not matched to a gene. Germline V lookup: CDR1 SGHVS, CDR2 FNYEAQ. The CDR3 is 14 residues long. Written as DNA, the CDR3 is TGTGCCAGCAGTCCAGGGGGCGCGACAGATACGCAGTATTTT. Translating gives CASSPGGATDTQYF. Supplemented by reference TRBV7-6 and TRBJ2-3, the full variable domain reads GAGVSQSPRYKVTKRGQDVALRCDPISGHVSLYWYRQALGQGPEFLTYFNYEAQQDKSGLPNDRFSAERPEGSISTLTIQRTEQRDSAMYRCASSPGGATDTQYFGPGTRLTVL.

This clonotype has a handful of counts. The J gene is TRBJ1-4, the V gene TRBV5-1; D is undetermined. Deletions cut 4 bases from V and 0 bases from J, with 10 bases between. The germline CDR1 and CDR2 sequences are SGHRS and YFSETQ. The CDR3 sequence is 15 residues long. The CDR3 reads CASSGQDTTNEKLFF. CDR3 in DNA: TGCGCCAGCAGCGGGCAGGATACAACTAATGAAAAACTGTTTTTT. Based on the CDR3 plus reference TRBV5-1 and TRBJ1-4, the full variable domain is KAGVTQTPRYLIKTRGQQVTLSCSPISGHRSVSWYQQTPGQGLQFLFEYFSETQRNKGNFPGRFSGRQFSNSRSEMNVSTLELGDSALYLCASSGQDTTNEKLFFGSGTQLSVL.

This clonotype was counted at least ten times. The rearrangement uses TRBV11-1 and TRBJ2-1; 7 bases agree with TRBD2. This CDR3 contains 15 residues. Germline CDR1 is SGHAT and CDR2 is FQDESV (reference sequence). V shed 6 bases, J shed 5 bases, and the junction held 10 bases outside the gene matches. The CDR3: CASRFTGTTDNEQFF. CDR3 coding DNA: TGTGCCAGCAGGTTCACCGGGACTACCGACAATGAGCAGTTCTTC.

This clonotype was seen at least ten times. The chain uses TRBV4-2 and TRBJ2-1; 7 bases are shared with TRBD1. There are 17 residues in the CDR3. J was trimmed by 1 base and V by 0 bases; bases with no gene match: 6. Germline lookup yields CDR1 LGHNA and CDR2 YNFKEQ. Written as DNA, the CDR3 is TGTGCCAGCAGCCAAGACCACAGGGGCAGGTCCTACAATGAGCAGTTCTTC. Translated, it gives CASSQDHRGRSYNEQFF.

This clonotype has more than one count but fewer than ten. The rearrangement uses TRBV4-2 and TRBJ2-7; maybe TRBD1 (6 bases). The CDR3 runs 15 residues. Trimming took 0 bases from V and 3 from J, leaving 12 bases between them. CDR1 is LGHNA and CDR2 is YNFKEQ in the germline V gene. CDR3 bases: TGTGCCAGCAGCCAAGATTATAAGACAGGCTACGAGCAGTACTTC. This sequence encodes CASSQDYKTGYEQYF.

The J gene is TRBJ2-7, the V gene TRBV19, with D perhaps matching TRBD2 (6 bases). Trimming took 0 bases from V and 4 from J, leaving 10 bases between them. Germline assignment: CDR1 LNHDA and CDR2 SQIVND (reference sequence). There are 14 residues in the CDR3. Here the CDR3 reads CASSIDGGRYEQYF. The CDR3 region has the DNA TGTGCCAGTAGTATAGATGGAGGGCGGTACGAGCAGTACTTC.